A selection of T cell receptor beta chains follows, all from one sample in a study of control samples from healthy donors and cancer patients. Assay used: immunoSEQ multiplex PCR; TCRdb lists only in-frame clones, some missing. The sample has some 140,000 clones; roughly 92% are singletons. The sample was blood. All receptors derive from a man younger than 40 in good health. Both conserved end residues are part of each CDR3. The order of the fields is D gene, clone size, J gene, V gene, CDR3 protein, CDR3 DNA. The D gene is left open where the match is weak. Size tells how often a clone was seen (once, few, many) or the class of an expanded clone, and some rows leave it out.

d_gene: -
abundance: -
j_gene: TRBJ2-1
v_gene: TRBV24-1
CDR3aa: CATSVSIGNEQFF
CDR3nt: TGTGCCACCAGTGTAAGTATCGGCAATGAGCAGTTCTTC

d_gene: -
abundance: -
j_gene: TRBJ2-5
v_gene: TRBV14
CDR3aa: CASSPSHGTGETQYF
CDR3nt: TGTGCCAGCAGCCCCTCCCATGGGACCGGAGAGACCCAGTACTTC

d_gene: TRBD1
abundance: -
j_gene: TRBJ1-2
v_gene: TRBV30
CDR3aa: CAWSAATGGNGYTF
CDR3nt: TGTGCCTGGAGTGCAGCGACAGGGGGCAATGGCTACACCTTC

d_gene: TRBD1
abundance: -
j_gene: TRBJ1-2
v_gene: TRBV28
CDR3aa: CASRIQGNPLNRGYTF
CDR3nt: TGTGCCAGCCGGATACAGGGGAATCCTCTTAATCGGGGCTACACCTTC

d_gene: TRBD2
abundance: -
j_gene: TRBJ2-5
v_gene: TRBV9
CDR3aa: CASSVVGGGPQYF
CDR3nt: TGTGCCAGCAGCGTAGTTGGGGGAGGGCCCCAGTACTTC

d_gene: -
abundance: -
j_gene: TRBJ1-2
v_gene: TRBV6-5
CDR3aa: CASRAAYNYGYTF
CDR3nt: TGTGCCAGCAGAGCAGCTTATAACTATGGCTACACCTTC

d_gene: TRBD2
abundance: -
j_gene: TRBJ2-7
v_gene: TRBV30
CDR3aa: CAWIASGYEQYF
CDR3nt: TGTGCCTGGATAGCTAGCGGCTACGAGCAGTACTTC

d_gene: -
abundance: -
j_gene: TRBJ1-6
v_gene: TRBV6-5
CDR3aa: CASSYSAGNSPLHF
CDR3nt: TGTGCCAGCAGTTACTCGGCGGGGAATTCACCCCTCCACTTT

d_gene: -
abundance: -
j_gene: TRBJ1-5
v_gene: TRBV28
CDR3aa: CASSLGRSISNQPQHF
CDR3nt: TGTGCCAGCAGTTTAGGGAGATCCATCAGCAATCAGCCCCAGCATTTT

d_gene: -
abundance: once
j_gene: TRBJ1-4
v_gene: TRBV6-2/TRBV6-3
CDR3aa: CASSPKRPGVTNEKLFF
CDR3nt: TGTGCCAGCAGCCCTAAGAGACCGGGGGTAACGAATGAAAAACTGTTTTTT

d_gene: -
abundance: -
j_gene: TRBJ2-7
v_gene: TRBV2
CDR3aa: CASSEAPGLGSYEQYF
CDR3nt: TGTGCCAGCAGTGAAGCACCGGGACTGGGCTCCTACGAGCAGTACTTC

d_gene: -
abundance: -
j_gene: TRBJ2-3
v_gene: TRBV7-8
CDR3aa: CASSPGAASFTDTQYF
CDR3nt: TGTGCCAGCAGCCCGGGGGCGGCTTCTTTCACAGATACGCAGTATTTT

d_gene: TRBD2
abundance: once
j_gene: TRBJ2-1
v_gene: TRBV27
CDR3aa: CASRRLASHNEQFF
CDR3nt: TGTGCCAGCCGGAGACTAGCGAGTCACAATGAGCAGTTCTTC

d_gene: TRBD2
abundance: -
j_gene: TRBJ2-3
v_gene: TRBV7-8
CDR3aa: CASSSESGRATDTQYF
CDR3nt: TGTGCCAGCAGCTCAGAGAGCGGGAGGGCCACAGATACGCAGTATTTT

d_gene: TRBD2
abundance: -
j_gene: TRBJ2-1
v_gene: TRBV4-3
CDR3aa: CASSRRRLAGTHEQFF
CDR3nt: TGCGCCAGCAGCAGGCGAAGGCTAGCGGGAACTCATGAGCAGTTCTTC

d_gene: -
abundance: -
j_gene: TRBJ1-2
v_gene: TRBV3-1/TRBV3-2
CDR3aa: CASSQIREGGYTF
CDR3nt: TGTGCCAGCAGCCAAATTAGGGAAGGAGGCTACACCTTC

d_gene: -
abundance: -
j_gene: TRBJ2-1
v_gene: TRBV9
CDR3aa: CASSVVGSNNEQFF
CDR3nt: TGTGCCAGCAGCGTAGTGGGATCCAACAATGAGCAGTTCTTC

d_gene: TRBD1
abundance: -
j_gene: TRBJ2-5
v_gene: TRBV19
CDR3aa: CASSIPGTGKKETQYF
CDR3nt: TGTGCCAGTAGTATCCCCGGGACAGGGAAGAAAGAGACCCAGTACTTC

d_gene: -
abundance: -
j_gene: TRBJ1-5
v_gene: TRBV28
CDR3aa: CASSFRLINQPQHF
CDR3nt: TGTGCCAGCAGTTTTAGGCTGATCAATCAGCCCCAGCATTTT

d_gene: -
abundance: -
j_gene: TRBJ2-1
v_gene: TRBV30
CDR3aa: CAWRPSGGYEQFF
CDR3nt: TGTGCCTGGAGACCTAGTGGGGGGTATGAGCAGTTCTTC

d_gene: -
abundance: once
j_gene: TRBJ2-3
v_gene: TRBV9
CDR3aa: CASSRDMTDTQYF
CDR3nt: TGTGCCAGCAGCCGGGATATGACAGATACGCAGTATTTT

d_gene: -
abundance: -
j_gene: TRBJ1-1
v_gene: TRBV7-2
CDR3aa: CASSSQGGVTEAFF
CDR3nt: TGTGCCAGCAGCTCTCAAGGGGGAGTCACTGAAGCTTTCTTT

d_gene: -
abundance: -
j_gene: TRBJ1-2
v_gene: TRBV11-2
CDR3aa: CASSPGRGYTF
CDR3nt: TGTGCCAGCAGTCCAGGGCGAGGCTACACCTTC

d_gene: -
abundance: -
j_gene: TRBJ1-1
v_gene: TRBV9
CDR3aa: CASSPATGSAEAFF
CDR3nt: TGTGCCAGCAGCCCAGCGACCGGGAGCGCTGAAGCTTTCTTT

d_gene: TRBD2
abundance: -
j_gene: TRBJ2-3
v_gene: TRBV5-4
CDR3aa: CASSLARLAADTQYF
CDR3nt: TGTGCCAGCAGCTTGGCGCGACTAGCTGCAGATACGCAGTATTTT

d_gene: TRBD2
abundance: -
j_gene: TRBJ2-3
v_gene: TRBV27
CDR3aa: CASSLEAGASDTQYF
CDR3nt: TGTGCCAGCAGTTTAGAAGCGGGAGCTTCAGATACGCAGTATTTT

d_gene: -
abundance: -
j_gene: TRBJ2-7
v_gene: TRBV19
CDR3aa: CASSNPGPVGYEQYF
CDR3nt: TGTGCCAGTAGTAATCCGGGTCCCGTTGGTTACGAGCAGTACTTC

d_gene: -
abundance: -
j_gene: TRBJ2-7
v_gene: TRBV7-2
CDR3aa: CASSLDSTAYEQYF
CDR3nt: TGTGCCAGCAGCTTGGACTCGACAGCCTACGAGCAGTACTTC